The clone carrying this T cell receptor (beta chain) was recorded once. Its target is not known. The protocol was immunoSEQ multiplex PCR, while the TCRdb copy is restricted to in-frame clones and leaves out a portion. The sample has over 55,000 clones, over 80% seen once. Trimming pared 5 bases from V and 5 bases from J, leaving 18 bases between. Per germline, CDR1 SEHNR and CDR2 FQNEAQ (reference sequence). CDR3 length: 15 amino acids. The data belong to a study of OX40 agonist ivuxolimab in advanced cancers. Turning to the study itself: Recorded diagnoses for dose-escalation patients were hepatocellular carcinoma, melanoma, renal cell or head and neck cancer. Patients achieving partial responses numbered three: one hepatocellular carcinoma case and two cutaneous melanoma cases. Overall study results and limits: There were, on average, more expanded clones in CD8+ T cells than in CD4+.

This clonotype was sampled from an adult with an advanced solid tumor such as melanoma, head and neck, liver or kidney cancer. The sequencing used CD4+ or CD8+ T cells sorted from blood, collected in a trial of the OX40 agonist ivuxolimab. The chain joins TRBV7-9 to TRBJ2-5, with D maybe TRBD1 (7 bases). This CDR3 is CASSAGQGGLETQYF. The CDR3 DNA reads TGTGCCAGCAGCGCCGGGCAGGGGGGTTTGGAGACCCAGTACTTC.